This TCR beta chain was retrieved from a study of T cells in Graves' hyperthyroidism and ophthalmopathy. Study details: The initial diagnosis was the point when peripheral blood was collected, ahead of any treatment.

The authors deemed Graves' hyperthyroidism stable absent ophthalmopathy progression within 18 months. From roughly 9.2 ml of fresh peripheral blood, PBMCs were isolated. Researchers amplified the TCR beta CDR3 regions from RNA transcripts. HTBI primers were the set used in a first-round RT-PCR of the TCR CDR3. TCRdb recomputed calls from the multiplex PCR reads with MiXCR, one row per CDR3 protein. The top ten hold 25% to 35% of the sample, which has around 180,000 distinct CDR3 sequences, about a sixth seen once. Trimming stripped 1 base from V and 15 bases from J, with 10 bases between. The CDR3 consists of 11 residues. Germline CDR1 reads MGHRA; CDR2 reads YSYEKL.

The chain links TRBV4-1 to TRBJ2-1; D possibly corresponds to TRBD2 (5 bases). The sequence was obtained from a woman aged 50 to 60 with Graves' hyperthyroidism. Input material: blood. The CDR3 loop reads CASSQGLARFF. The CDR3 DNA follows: TGCGCCAGCAGCCAAGGGTTAGCGCGGTTCTTC.